This T cell receptor (beta chain) is drawn from a study of response to subunit inactivated influenza vaccine. On this clonotype itself: What it recognizes is unknown.

Study-wide results and caveats: Authors suggested seasonal influenza vaccinations each recruit few new T cells.

TCRdb ran MiXCR on the RT-PCR reads and lists one entry per CDR3 protein. The table shows around 480,000 distinct CDR3 sequences, with approximately 11% occurring only once. V was shortened by 2 bases and J by 6 bases, with 9 bases between the two germline ends. Germline V CDR1 and CDR2: KGHSH, LQKENI. The CDR3 is 13 residues long. Sequences were derived from PBMCs from blood, sampled more than 35 days after vaccination. The chain couples TRBV18 to TRBJ2-3; D is unclear. This TCR came from a man in his forties or fifties who received an inactivated influenza vaccine. The CDR3: CASSPSFLDTQYF. The CDR3 coding sequence is TGTGCCAGCTCACCATCATTTCTGGATACGCAGTATTTT.